Listed below are T cell receptor beta chains from one sample, sequenced in a study of T cells expressing NK-cell markers. Reprocessing the 5' RACE reads, TCRdb reports a single entry for every CDR3 protein and omits DNA. The sample table includes about 370,000 distinct CDR3 sequences. Material: blood T cells: a sorted CD56 or NKG2C T cell subset, CD4+ or CD8+ T cells, or bulk PBMC T cells (not recorded which). Receptor source: a woman aged 50 to 65 in good health. Each CDR3 is given with its conserved first and last residue. The order of the fields is V gene, J gene, CDR3 protein.

v_call: TRBV5-1; j_call: TRBJ2-5; cdr3_aa: CASSLALPPQETQYF
v_call: TRBV5-1; j_call: TRBJ2-5; cdr3_aa: CASSLIGGTKETQYF
v_call: TRBV11-2; j_call: TRBJ2-3; cdr3_aa: CASRKKDREGYTDTQYF
v_call: TRBV7-9; j_call: TRBJ2-1; cdr3_aa: CASSPIWGEVKGDEQFF
v_call: TRBV30; j_call: TRBJ1-6; cdr3_aa: CAWSVMDRRLLGSPLHF
v_call: TRBV7-9; j_call: TRBJ2-1; cdr3_aa: CASSVGVAISSYNEQFF
v_call: TRBV19; j_call: TRBJ2-3; cdr3_aa: CASSIGGGSTDTQYF
v_call: TRBV20-1; j_call: TRBJ2-3; cdr3_aa: CSARGTSGRIGGTDTQYF
v_call: TRBV5-1; j_call: TRBJ1-1; cdr3_aa: CASGRDRGGLPNTEAFF
v_call: TRBV29-1; j_call: TRBJ1-1; cdr3_aa: CSSNRGSEAFF